Each of the 15 T cell receptor beta chains below was sequenced from the same sample in a study of T-cell reconstitution after alpha-beta-depleted transplantation in children. Preparation of the TCRbeta library used unique molecular identifiers. TCRdb recomputed calls from the PCR reads with MiXCR, one row per CDR3 protein. The sample includes some 300,000 distinct CDR3 sequences, 10% of them seen just once. The sample here was PBMCs from the stem cell graft donor, taken from the stem cell graft. The source is a human donor who donated a stem cell graft to a child with acute lymphoblastic leukemia.

This clonotype was picked up many times. The chain couples TRBV5-6 to TRBJ1-1; 8 nucleotides align to TRBD1. This CDR3 has 16 amino acids. Germline lookup yields CDR1 SGHDT and CDR2 YYEEEE. J lost 1 base, V lost 4 bases, and 9 bases had no gene match. The CDR3 DNA follows: TGTGCCAGCAGCGGAACAGGGGGAGTCGAGAACACTGAAGCTTTCTTT. Protein: CASSGTGGVENTEAFF.

This clonotype was observed a few times. The chain combines TRBV29-1 with TRBJ2-4; 8 bases are a match to TRBD1. The V gene end was trimmed by 8 bases and the J gene end by 7 bases; junction bases not matched to a gene: 13. Germline assignment: CDR1 SQVTM and CDR2 ANQGSEA. The CDR3 has 14 residues. The CDR3 protein is CSFLDRESFNIQYF. CDR3 sequence (DNA): TGCAGCTTTCTGGACAGGGAAAGTTTTAACATTCAGTACTTC.

V usage is TRBV24-1 and J usage is TRBJ2-3, with TRBD2 identical over 7 bases. The junction had 6 bases not matched to a gene; V was cut back by 2 bases and J by 2 bases. Germline CDR1 and CDR2: KGHDR and SFDVKD. This CDR3 is built from 16 residues. CDR3 residues: CATSDYLAESTDTQYF. CDR3 in DNA: TGTGCCACCAGTGATTATCTAGCGGAGTCCACAGATACGCAGTATTTT.

V gene TRBV12-3 or TRBV12-4 combines with J gene TRBJ2-1; maybe TRBD1 (5 bases). V was pared by 1 base and J by 1 base, with 8 bases between. There are 15 residues in the CDR3. The CDR3, as DNA: TGTGCCAGCAGTTTAGTAGACAGTTCCTACAATGAGCAGTTCTTC. Its protein product is CASSLVDSSYNEQFF.

This clonotype appeared once. This chain connects TRBV28 to TRBJ1-1; weak D call: TRBD1 (5 bases). Trimming pared 3 bases from V and 5 bases from J, leaving 13 bases between. The CDR3 extends over 14 amino acids. Germline V gives CDR1 MDHEN, CDR2 SYDVKM. The CDR3 loop is CASSFVPRGTEAFF. For the CDR3, the DNA is TGTGCCAGCAGTTTTGTCCCCCGGGGGACTGAAGCTTTCTTT. The variable domain in full, completed from reference TRBV28 and TRBJ1-1, reads DVKVTQSSRYLVKRTGEKVFLECVQDMDHENMFWYRQDPGLGLRLIYFSYDVKMKEKGDIPEGYSVSREKKERFSLILESASTNQTSMYLCASSFVPRGTEAFFGQGTRLTVV.

With regard to this clonotype: A junction end diverges from the germline sequence, so it may reflect a read error. The chain joins TRBV10-3 to TRBJ2-1, with D perhaps TRBD2 (5 bases). Germline CDR1 ENHRY, CDR2 SYGVKD. The CDR3 covers 14 residues. CDR3 in DNA: TGTGCCATCACCCACCCGGACTCCCACAATGAGCAGTTCTTC. Translation: CAITHPDSHNEQFF.

This chain connects TRBV12-3 or TRBV12-4 to TRBJ2-7; TRBD1 agrees at 7 bases. Trimming removed 1 base from V and 5 bases from J; junction bases left unmatched: 2. The CDR3 is 13 amino acids. The chain's CDR3 is CASSLGDRDEQYF. Here the CDR3 DNA reads TGTGCCAGCAGTTTAGGCGACAGGGACGAGCAGTACTTC.

This clonotype was seen ten or more times. This chain links TRBV20-1 with TRBJ2-3, with D perhaps matching TRBD1 (5 bases). V shed 4 bases and J shed 0 bases, with 17 bases lying between them. This CDR3 region has 16 residues. Germline V lookup: CDR1 DFQATT, CDR2 SNEGSKA (reference sequence). Written as DNA, the CDR3 is TGCAGTGCTAACCGACGAACAGGCTATAGCACAGATACGCAGTATTTT. It yields the protein CSANRRTGYSTDTQYF.

V usage is TRBV10-3 and J usage is TRBJ2-7; 10 positions agree with TRBD1. CDR3 length: 13 residues. The germline gives CDR1 ENHRY, CDR2 SYGVKD. V lost 11 bases, J lost 6 bases, and 10 bases stayed unmatched. In nucleotides, the CDR3 is TGTGCCGCAGACAGGGGGCCTGCGGGCGAGCAGTACTTC. Residues: CAADRGPAGEQYF.

The J gene is TRBJ2-1, the V gene TRBV27; D is possibly TRBD2 (5 bases). The CDR3 is 17 residues long. Per the germline V gene, CDR1 is MNHEY and CDR2 is SMNVEV (reference sequence). Trimming shortened V by 6 bases and J by 0 bases, and 18 bases separated the two germline ends. This chain's CDR3 is CASSPKGRAHSYNEQFF. CDR3 DNA sequence: TGTGCCAGCAGCCCAAAAGGGCGGGCCCACTCCTACAATGAGCAGTTCTTC.

This clonotype was detected a few times. The J gene is TRBJ2-3, the V gene TRBV4-1, with TRBD2 matching over 15 bases. Looked up from germline, CDR1 is MGHRA and CDR2 is YSYEKL. This CDR3 comprises 18 residues. With 4 bases clipped from V and 0 bases from J, the junction kept 5 bases outside the gene matches. CDR3 protein: CASSPRTSGRASTDTQYF. The CDR3 DNA follows: TGCGCCAGCAGCCCTAGGACTAGCGGGAGGGCTAGCACAGATACGCAGTATTTT.

The chain links TRBV29-1 to TRBJ2-3; TRBD2 matches at 7 bases. The germline CDR1 and CDR2 sequences are SQVTM and ANQGSEA. The CDR3 totals 13 residues. J lost 4 bases, V lost 6 bases, and 7 bases had no gene match. In DNA form, the CDR3 reads TGCAGCGTCGTAGGACTAGAGGCAGATACGCAGTATTTT. Protein: CSVVGLEADTQYF.

A few counts support this clonotype. The gene calls are TRBV12-3 or TRBV12-4 and TRBJ2-1; D call uncertain. Trimming removed 2 bases from V and 3 bases from J, with 11 bases in between. The CDR3 contains 15 residues. CDR3 sequence reads: CASSLRSGFYNEQFF. The CDR3 nucleotides read TGTGCCAGCAGTTTACGGTCGGGTTTCTACAATGAGCAGTTCTTC.

V and J are TRBV12-3 or TRBV12-4 and TRBJ2-7; 9 bases fit TRBD1. The V gene end was trimmed by 6 bases and the J gene end by 4 bases; junction bases not matched to a gene: 7. CDR3 length equals 14 residues. The CDR3 sequence: CASSYRGQLYEQYF. The CDR3 coding sequence is TGTGCCAGCAGCTACAGGGGGCAGTTATACGAGCAGTACTTC.

The chain couples TRBV4-3 to TRBJ1-6; a weak D match, TRBD1 (5 bases). Trimming pared 0 bases from V and 9 bases from J, leaving 21 bases between. CDR3 length: 18 residues. Germline lookup yields CDR1 LGHNA and CDR2 YSLEER. The DNA for the CDR3 is TGCGCCAGCAGCCAAGACGCCTTATCCGGGACCTGGGGTTCACCCCTCCACTTT. Amino acids: CASSQDALSGTWGSPLHF.